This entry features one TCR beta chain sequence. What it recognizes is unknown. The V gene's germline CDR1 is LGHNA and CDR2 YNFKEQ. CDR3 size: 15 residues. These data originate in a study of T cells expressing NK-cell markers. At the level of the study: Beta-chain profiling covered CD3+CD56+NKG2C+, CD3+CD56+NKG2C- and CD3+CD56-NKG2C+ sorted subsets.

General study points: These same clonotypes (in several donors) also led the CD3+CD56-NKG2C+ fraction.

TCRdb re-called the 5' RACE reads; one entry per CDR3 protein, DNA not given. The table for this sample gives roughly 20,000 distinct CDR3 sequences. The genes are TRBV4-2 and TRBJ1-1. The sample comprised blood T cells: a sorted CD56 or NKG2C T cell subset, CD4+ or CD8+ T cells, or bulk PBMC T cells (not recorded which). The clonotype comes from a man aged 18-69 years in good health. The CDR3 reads CASSQDFYSAKGAFF.